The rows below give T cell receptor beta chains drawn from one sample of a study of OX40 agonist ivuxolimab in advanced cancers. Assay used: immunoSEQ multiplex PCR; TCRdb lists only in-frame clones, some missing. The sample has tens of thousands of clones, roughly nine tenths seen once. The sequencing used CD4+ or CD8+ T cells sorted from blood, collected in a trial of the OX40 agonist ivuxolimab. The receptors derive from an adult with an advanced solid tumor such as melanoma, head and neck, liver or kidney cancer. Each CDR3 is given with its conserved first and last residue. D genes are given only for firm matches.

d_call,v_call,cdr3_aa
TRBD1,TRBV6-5,CASSYFDRGGEQFF
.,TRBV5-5,CASSFASYGYTF
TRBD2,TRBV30,CAWSVATSEYYEQYF
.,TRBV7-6,CASSPTDYNEQFF
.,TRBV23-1,CASSQVRTTLNYGYTF
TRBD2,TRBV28,CASSPTSGIYNEQFF
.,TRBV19,CASAGQITDTQYF
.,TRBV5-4,CASSLYGDAYEQYF
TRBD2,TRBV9,CASSPGGSYNEQFF
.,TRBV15,CATSRGSQPQHF
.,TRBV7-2,CASSLDSSYEQYF
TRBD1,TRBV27,CASRRDRRGQETQYF
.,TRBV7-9,CASSLVLGLTDGELFF
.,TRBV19,CASSMTVTYEQYF
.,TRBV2,CASSGGSGNEQFF
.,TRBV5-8,CASSLTSSYNEQFF
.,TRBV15,CATSSRDRLAQHF
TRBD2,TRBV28,CASSETGIGTSGSLYEQYF
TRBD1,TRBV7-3,CASSLTGENEQFF
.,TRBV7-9,CASSLTLDRSNEKLFF
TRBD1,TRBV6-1,CAIDRDRAAAGELFF
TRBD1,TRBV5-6,CASSLEMQGADTQYF
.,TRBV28,CASSSGFAYNEQFF
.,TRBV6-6,CASSYGQNEQYF
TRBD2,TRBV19,CASKAGLAGALSYNEQFF
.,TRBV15,CATSRGNNEKLFF
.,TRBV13,CASFPGPSTGELFF
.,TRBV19,CASSMGHSYEQYF
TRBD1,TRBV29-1,CSAGTGKSFRGNTIYF
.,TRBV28,CASSIGTNHLF
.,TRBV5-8,CASSLKRVGPYQETQYF
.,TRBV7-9,CASSFTEAYGYTF
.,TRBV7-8,CASSVGTDGYTF
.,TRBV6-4,CASSDSKGDTQYF
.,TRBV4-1,CASSQVGDYEQYF
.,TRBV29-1,CSGRLNTEAFF
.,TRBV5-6,CASSLAFEQFF
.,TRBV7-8,CASSLLVPAAVPYEQYF
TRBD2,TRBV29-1,CSVVLAGVTQYF
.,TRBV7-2,CASWETQYF
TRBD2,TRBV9,CASSGSKRGYNEQFF
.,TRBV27,CASSLEGDSPNEQFF
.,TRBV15,CATSRGGGGGQETQYF
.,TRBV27,CASSQTDLGNTIYF
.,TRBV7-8,CASSSRDPGTSEQYF
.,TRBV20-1,CSARFDHEQYF
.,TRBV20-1,CSAGTTGGYTF
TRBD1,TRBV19,CASSQRDSYTDTQYF
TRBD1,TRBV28,CASTDRGDYEQYF
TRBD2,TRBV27,CASSLGTSGDTGELFF
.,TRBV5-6,CASSDSVSFGYTF
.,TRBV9,CASSRGGGNQPQHF
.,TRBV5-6,CASSFGLSSYEQYF